Following are 17 T cell receptor beta chains from one sample sequenced in a study of blood T cell repertoires in COVID-19. Method: immunoSEQ multiplex PCR; TCRdb's copy keeps in-frame clones and lacks some. The sample carries about 230,000 clones, 83% recorded once. The material sequenced was peripheral blood. The origin of the receptors is a woman between 25 and 40 years old with COVID-19, enrolled during active disease.

The chain joins TRBV7-2 to TRBJ2-2; no firm D call. From germline, CDR1 is SGHTA and CDR2 FQGNSA. Trimming stripped 7 bases from V and 2 bases from J, with 11 bases between. The CDR3 has 14 residues. The CDR3 DNA reads as TGTGCCAGCACCCCGCGAATTAACACCGGGGAGCTGTTTTTT. This encodes CASTPRINTGELFF.

CDR3 coding DNA: TGTGCCAGCAGCCCAAGAGCGGGAGCGCCGAACACCGGGGAGCTGTTTTTT. This encodes CASSPRAGAPNTGELFF. The chain combines TRBV9 with TRBJ2-2, with 8 bases matching TRBD2. Germline loops: CDR1 SGDLS, CDR2 YYNGEE. Trimming cost V 4 bases and J 0 bases; bases outside gene matches: 8. CDR3 length: 17 amino acids.

This clone was detected a few times. The chain has TRBV3-1 (or the pseudogene TRBV3-2) and TRBJ1-2, with unresolved D. The germline gives CDR1 LGHDT, CDR2 YNNKEL (reference sequence). The germline V and J ends were trimmed by 1 base and 2 bases, with 8 bases remaining between them. This CDR3 contains 14 residues. CDR3 DNA: TGTGCCAGCAGCCAAGTGGGCAGCAACTATGGCTACACCTTC. It specifies CASSQVGSNYGYTF.

Concerning this clone: Other DNA sequences in this sample translate to the same CDR3. The DNA for the CDR3 is TGTGCCAGCAAGAGGGGGAGGGAAGAGACCCAGTACTTC. As protein: CASKRGREETQYF. V usage is TRBV2 and J usage is TRBJ2-5; tentatively, D is TRBD2 (7 bases). Trimming stripped 7 bases from V and 3 bases from J, with 12 bases between. This CDR3 has 13 amino acids. In germline, CDR1 is SNHLY, CDR2 FYNNEI.

This rearrangement joins TRBV20-1 to TRBJ1-2; D is unresolved. Germline lookup yields CDR1 DFQATT and CDR2 SNEGSKA (reference sequence). The CDR3 spans 11 residues. The V and J ends lost 4 bases and 5 bases respectively, with 8 bases between them. The CDR3 DNA reads as TGCAGTGCTAATCCCGGGTATGGCTACACCTTC. Protein product: CSANPGYGYTF.

This sequence joins TRBV2 and TRBJ2-7; 9 bases map to TRBD1. Losses at the gene ends were 3 bases for V and 4 bases for J; bases not matched to a gene: 7. CDR3 length: 15 amino acids. CDR1 and CDR2 from the germline V gene are SNHLY and FYNNEI. CDR3 protein: CASSEGGQGPYEQYF. The DNA of the CDR3 is TGTGCCAGCAGTGAGGGGGGACAGGGCCCATACGAGCAGTACTTC.

The rearrangement uses TRBV5-1 and TRBJ2-7; 7 bases are shared with TRBD2. The germline CDR1 and CDR2 sequences are SGHRS and YFSETQ. CDR3 length equals 17 residues. V lost 0 bases to trimming and J lost 6 bases; unmatched junction nucleotides: 15. CDR3: CASSLGPEVAGVGEQYF. In nucleotides, the CDR3 is TGCGCCAGCAGCTTGGGCCCTGAGGTAGCGGGCGTCGGCGAGCAGTACTTC.

V is TRBV18 and J is TRBJ2-5; 7 bases fit TRBD2. This CDR3 contains 15 residues. Germline CDR1 is KGHSH and CDR2 is LQKENI. The V segment lost 4 bases and the J segment 0 bases; nucleotides outside the gene matches: 5. CDR3 DNA: TGTGCCAGCTCACGAAATCTAGCGGACCAAGAGACCCAGTACTTC. Protein product: CASSRNLADQETQYF.

On this clone: This CDR3 is also generated by other DNA sequences in the sample. The rearrangement links TRBV5-4 to TRBJ2-7; D uncertain. Germline CDR1 reads SGHNT; CDR2 reads YYREEE (reference sequence). V was clipped by 5 bases and J by 0 bases, with 9 bases between them. The length of the CDR3 is 13 residues. CDR3 region: CASSPTISYEQYF. CDR3 DNA sequence: TGTGCCAGCAGTCCGACAATCTCCTACGAGCAGTACTTC.

The chain has TRBV15 and TRBJ2-7, with TRBD1 identical over 8 bases. Losses at the gene ends were 8 bases for V and 2 bases for J; bases not matched to a gene: 17. The germline V gene has CDR1 LNHNV and CDR2 YYDKDF (reference sequence). This CDR3 comprises 17 residues. The CDR3 coding sequence is TGTGCCACCCGCGGGACAGGTTCAGGCCGGTCGGCCTACGAGCAGTACTTC. Amino acid sequence: CATRGTGSGRSAYEQYF. Supplemented by reference TRBV15 and TRBJ2-7, the full variable domain reads DAMVIQNPRYQVTQFGKPVTLSCSQTLNHNVMYWYQQKSSQAPKLLFHYYDKDFNNEADTPDNFQSRRPNTSFCFLDIRSPGLGDTAMYLCATRGTGSGRSAYEQYFGPGTRLTVT.

V usage is TRBV7-2 and J usage is TRBJ2-7; D is undetermined. This CDR3 is 14 amino acids long. The V and J ends lost 3 bases and 0 bases respectively, with 9 bases between them. Germline V lookup: CDR1 SGHTA, CDR2 FQGNSA. Written as DNA, the CDR3 is TGTGCCAGCAGCTTGCAGCGAAACTCCTACGAGCAGTACTTC. Its protein product is CASSLQRNSYEQYF.

The genes are TRBV10-2 and TRBJ2-1, with D possibly TRBD2 on 6 matching bases. CDR3 size: 13 residues. Germline V gene lookup returns CDR1 WSHSY and CDR2 SAAADI. Trimming removed 4 bases from V and 8 bases from J, with 12 bases in between. Here the CDR3 reads CASSVLSSDEQFF. CDR3 nucleotides: TGCGCCAGCAGTGTTCTCTCTAGCGATGAGCAGTTCTTC.

V usage is TRBV29-1 and J usage is TRBJ1-1; perhaps TRBD1 as D (6 bases). The CDR3 is 14 amino acids. V was shortened by 6 bases and J by 0 bases, with 14 bases between the two germline ends. Germline V gene sequence: CDR1 SQVTM, CDR2 ANQGSEA. The CDR3 is CSVRAGGMNTEAFF. CDR3 DNA sequence: TGCAGCGTGAGGGCGGGGGGCATGAACACTGAAGCTTTCTTT.

J is TRBJ2-3 and V is TRBV7-2, with 12 positions matching TRBD2. Germline V lookup: CDR1 SGHTA, CDR2 FQGNSA. The CDR3 extends over 15 amino acids. V dropped 1 base and J dropped 6; count of bases not matched to a gene: 2. CDR3 sequence: CASSLGLAGVDTQYF. CDR3 in DNA: TGTGCCAGCAGCTTAGGACTAGCGGGGGTGGATACGCAGTATTTT.

The V call is TRBV6-4, the J call TRBJ2-2; 9 bases map to TRBD1. The J segment lost 7 bases and the V segment lost 6 bases, leaving 6 bases of the junction unmatched. Germline V gene lookup returns CDR1 MRHNA and CDR2 SNTAGT. The CDR3 totals 14 residues. CDR3 sequence reads: CASSPTGGVGELFF. CDR3 nucleotides: TGTGCCAGCAGCCCGACAGGGGGAGTCGGGGAGCTGTTTTTT.

The table lists this clone with a count of one. The J gene is TRBJ2-5, the V gene TRBV4-2, with TRBD2 matching over 15 bases. CDR1 and CDR2 from the germline V gene are LGHNA and YNFKEQ. After removal of 2 bases from V and 4 bases from J, the junction contained 8 bases not matched to a gene. This CDR3 has 18 amino acids. CDR3 in amino acids: CASSQNGLAGGPPETQYF. Written as DNA, the CDR3 is TGTGCCAGCAGCCAAAATGGACTAGCGGGAGGGCCCCCAGAGACCCAGTACTTC.

This chain connects TRBV3-1 (or the pseudogene TRBV3-2) to TRBJ2-7, with D perhaps TRBD2 (6 bases). CDR1 is LGHDT and CDR2 is YNNKEL in the germline V gene (reference sequence). V lost 4 bases and J 4 bases, leaving 14 bases between the germline ends. This CDR3 spans 14 amino acids. The CDR3 reads CASSRADYGYEQYF. Here the CDR3 DNA reads TGTGCCAGCAGCCGCGCGGACTATGGTTACGAGCAGTACTTC.